The entry below describes one T cell receptor beta chain. The target antigen is unknown. The data originate from a study of vaccination and CD4 T cells after COVID-19. The overall study: SARS-CoV-2, HCoV-NL63, HCoV-OC43 and HCoV-229E supplied the overlapping spike peptides used to stimulate cells.

At the Johns Hopkins FTIC core, DNA taken from cultured CD4+ T cells was sequenced by way of the Oncomine TCR Beta short-read assay. Via MiXCR, TCRdb re-called the PCR reads, giving one row per CDR3 protein. The data contain about 13,000 distinct CDR3 sequences, around 41% of them seen just once; the ten biggest clones take up more than 7.5%. The germline CDR1 and CDR2 sequences are MNHNS and SASEGT. Trimming stripped 3 bases from V and 10 bases from J, with 15 bases between. The CDR3 length is 13 residues. Treatment reported: approximately 9-day PBMC culture with coronavirus spike peptide pools or control peptides (ViraFEST assay). Before Alpha, Beta and Delta appeared in the US, convalescents tested positive (March–December 2020). Every well contained around 2 million PBMCs, which were grown with about 10 IU/ml IL-2 and around 9.5 ug/ml peptide pools.

The rearrangement links TRBV6-1 to TRBJ1-1; the D is unclear. This receptor was obtained from a human donor who had recovered from COVID-19. Sequencing was carried out using CD4+ T cells from blood, cultured in vitro. The CDR3 loop is CASSDRGGLAAFF. As DNA, the CDR3 is TGTGCCAGCAGTGACCGGGGTGGGCTTGCAGCTTTCTTT.